Listed below are T cell receptor beta chains from one sample, sequenced in a study of T cell repertoires in cytomegalovirus infection. Via MiXCR, TCRdb re-called the reads, giving one row per CDR3 protein. The sample comprises around 450,000 distinct CDR3 sequences, roughly 10% of which are singletons, and 10% rests with the top ten. The sample comprised PBMCs. Receptors originate from a human donor in good health (CMV status not recorded). Some clones in this sample may be carry-over from other donors' samples. Both conserved end residues are part of each CDR3. The D gene is left open where the match is weak. Clone size, where shown, is once, few, many, or a class for clones that have expanded.

J gene,CDR3 length,V gene,D gene,clone size,CDR3 protein,CDR3 DNA
TRBJ1-2,12,TRBV19,NA,NA,CASSFYREGYTF,TGTGCCAGTAGTTTCTACAGGGAAGGCTACACCTTC
TRBJ2-3,14,TRBV24-1,NA,NA,CATSDTGLLDTQYF,TGTGCCACCAGTGATACGGGACTTCTGGATACGCAGTATTTT
TRBJ2-1,17,TRBV7-6,TRBD2,many,CASSLASGTRILGEQFF,TGTGCCAGCAGCTTAGCGTCCGGGACTAGGATTTTAGGTGAGCAGTTCTTC
TRBJ1-2,13,TRBV3-1,NA,few,CASSHLPIYGYTF,TGTGCCAGCAGCCATCTTCCCATCTATGGCTACACCTTC
TRBJ2-2,15,TRBV7-9,TRBD1,many,CASSSDRGRTGELFF,TGTGCCAGCAGCTCCGACAGGGGGCGAACCGGGGAGCTGTTTTTT
TRBJ2-1,13,TRBV28,NA,few,CASSRGDMNEQFF,TGTGCCAGCAGCCGAGGGGATATGAATGAGCAGTTCTTC
TRBJ1-1,15,TRBV19,NA,many,CASSISPRVGTEAFF,TGTGCCAGTAGTATATCTCCCAGGGTTGGCACTGAAGCTTTCTTT
TRBJ2-3,14,TRBV23-1,TRBD2,few,CASSQSGGADTQYF,TGCGCCAGCAGTCAATCGGGAGGGGCAGATACGCAGTATTTT
TRBJ2-1,18,TRBV7-6,TRBD2,many,CASSLAYFGAGAYNEQFF,TGTGCCAGCAGCTTAGCCTACTTTGGAGCGGGAGCCTACAATGAGCAGTTCTTC
TRBJ2-3,17,TRBV3-1,NA,NA,CASSQDKGIAGADTQYF,TGTGCCAGCAGCCAAGATAAGGGGATAGCTGGGGCAGATACGCAGTATTTT
TRBJ1-1,11,TRBV7-2,NA,many,CASSQSHEAFF,TGTGCCAGCAGCCAATCCCACGAAGCTTTCTTT
TRBJ1-1,13,TRBV28,TRBD1,many,CASGTGGFTEAFF,TGTGCCAGTGGGACAGGGGGCTTCACTGAAGCTTTCTTT
TRBJ2-1,17,TRBV27,TRBD2,few,CASSLVASGSWGNEQFF,TGTGCCAGCAGTTTAGTGGCTAGCGGGAGCTGGGGCAATGAGCAGTTCTTC
TRBJ1-6,13,TRBV7-2,NA,NA,CASSLAAPSPLHF,TGTGCCAGCAGCTTAGCAGCCCCGTCACCCCTCCACTTT
TRBJ2-1,14,TRBV6-1,TRBD1,many,CASSGTGGYNEQFF,TGTGCCAGCAGTGGCACAGGGGGCTACAATGAGCAGTTCTTC
TRBJ2-7,14,TRBV4-1,NA,few,CASSQVRGNYEQYF,TGCGCCAGCAGCCAAGTAAGGGGGAACTACGAGCAGTACTTC
TRBJ2-4,15,TRBV19,TRBD1,many,CASSIQGGQVNIQYF,TGTGCCAGTAGTATACAAGGGGGCCAGGTAAACATTCAGTACTTC
TRBJ2-7,15,TRBV7-9,NA,many,CASSLGRDTAYEQYF,TGTGCCAGCAGCTTAGGCCGGGACACCGCCTACGAGCAGTACTTC
TRBJ1-5,14,TRBV7-8,NA,many,CASSLIRGNQPQHF,TGTGCCAGCAGCTTAATACGGGGAAATCAGCCCCAGCATTTT
TRBJ2-7,15,TRBV6-5,TRBD1,many,CASSKPGQGFYEQYF,TGTGCCAGCAGTAAACCGGGACAGGGATTCTACGAGCAGTACTTC
TRBJ2-3,16,TRBV9,TRBD2,NA,CASSLNIAGVGDTQYF,TGTGCCAGCAGCCTAAATATAGCGGGAGTAGGAGATACGCAGTATTTT
TRBJ2-1,13,TRBV2,NA,many,CASTWTPSNEQFF,TGTGCCAGCACATGGACTCCCTCCAATGAGCAGTTCTTC